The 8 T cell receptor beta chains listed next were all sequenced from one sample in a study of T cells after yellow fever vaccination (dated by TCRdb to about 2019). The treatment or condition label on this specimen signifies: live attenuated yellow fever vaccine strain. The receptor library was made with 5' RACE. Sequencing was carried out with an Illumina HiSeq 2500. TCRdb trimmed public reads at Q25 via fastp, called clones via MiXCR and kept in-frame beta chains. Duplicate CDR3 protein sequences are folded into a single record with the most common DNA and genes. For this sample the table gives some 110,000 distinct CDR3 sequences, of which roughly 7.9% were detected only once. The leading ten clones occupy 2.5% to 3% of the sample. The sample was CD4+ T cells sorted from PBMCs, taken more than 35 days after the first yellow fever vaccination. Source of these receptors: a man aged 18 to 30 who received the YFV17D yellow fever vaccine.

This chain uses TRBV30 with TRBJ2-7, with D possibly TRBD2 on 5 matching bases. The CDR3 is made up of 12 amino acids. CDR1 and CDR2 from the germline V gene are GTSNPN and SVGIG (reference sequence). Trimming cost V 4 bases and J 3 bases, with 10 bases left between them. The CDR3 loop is CAWKLGGYEQYF. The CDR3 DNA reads TGTGCCTGGAAACTCGGAGGCTACGAGCAGTACTTC.

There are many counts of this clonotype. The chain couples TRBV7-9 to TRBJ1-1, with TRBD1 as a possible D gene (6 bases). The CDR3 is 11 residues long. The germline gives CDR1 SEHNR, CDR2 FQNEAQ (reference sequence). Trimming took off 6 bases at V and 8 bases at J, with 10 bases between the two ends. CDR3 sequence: CASSLGGEAFF. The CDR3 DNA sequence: TGTGCCAGCAGTCTAGGGGGGGAAGCTTTCTTT.

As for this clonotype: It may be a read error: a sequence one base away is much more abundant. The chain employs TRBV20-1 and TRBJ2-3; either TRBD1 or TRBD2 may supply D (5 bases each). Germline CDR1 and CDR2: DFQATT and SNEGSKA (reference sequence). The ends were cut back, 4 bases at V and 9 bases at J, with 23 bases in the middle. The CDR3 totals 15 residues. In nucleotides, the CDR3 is TGCAGTGCTAACGTAGTGGGGGATGCCTGGACGACGCAGTATTTT. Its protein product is CSANVVGDAWTTQYF.

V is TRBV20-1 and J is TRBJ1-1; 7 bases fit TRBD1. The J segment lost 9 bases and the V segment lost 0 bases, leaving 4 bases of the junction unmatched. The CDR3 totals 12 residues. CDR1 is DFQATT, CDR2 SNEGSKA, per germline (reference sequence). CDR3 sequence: CSARERDRKAFF. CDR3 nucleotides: TGCAGTGCTAGAGAACGGGACAGAAAAGCTTTCTTT.

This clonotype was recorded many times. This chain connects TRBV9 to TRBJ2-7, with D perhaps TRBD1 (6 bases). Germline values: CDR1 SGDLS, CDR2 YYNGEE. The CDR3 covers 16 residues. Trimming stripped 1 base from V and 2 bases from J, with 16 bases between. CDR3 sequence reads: CASSVRPRDKTYEQYF. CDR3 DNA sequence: TGTGCCAGCAGCGTAAGACCACGGGACAAGACCTACGAGCAGTACTTC. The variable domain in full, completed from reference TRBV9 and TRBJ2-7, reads DSGVTQTPKHLITATGQRVTLRCSPRSGDLSVYWYQQSLDQGLQFLIQYYNGEERAKGNILERFSAQQFPDLHSELNLSSLELGDSALYFCASSVRPRDKTYEQYFGPGTRLTVT.

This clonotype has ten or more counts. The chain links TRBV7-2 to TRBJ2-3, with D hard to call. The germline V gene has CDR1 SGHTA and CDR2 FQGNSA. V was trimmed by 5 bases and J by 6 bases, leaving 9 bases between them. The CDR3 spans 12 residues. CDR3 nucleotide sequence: TGTGCCAGCAGCCGCCAGTCGGATACGCAGTATTTT. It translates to CASSRQSDTQYF.

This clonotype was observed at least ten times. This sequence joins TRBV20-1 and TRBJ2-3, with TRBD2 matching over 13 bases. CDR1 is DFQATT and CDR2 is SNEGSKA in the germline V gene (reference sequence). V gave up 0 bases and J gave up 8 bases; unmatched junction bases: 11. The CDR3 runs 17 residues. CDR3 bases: TGCAGTGCTAGAGATTGGGAACTAGCGGGGGGGCCCGTTACGCAGTATTTT. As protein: CSARDWELAGGPVTQYF.

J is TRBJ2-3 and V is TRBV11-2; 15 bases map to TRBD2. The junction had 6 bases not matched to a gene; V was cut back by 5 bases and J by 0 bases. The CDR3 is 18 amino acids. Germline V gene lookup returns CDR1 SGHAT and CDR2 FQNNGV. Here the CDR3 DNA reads TGTGCCAGCAGCCCGGGACTAGCGGGGGGTCCCAGCACAGATACGCAGTATTTT. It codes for CASSPGLAGGPSTDTQYF.